These T cell receptor beta chains were read from a single sample in a study of blood T cell repertoires in COVID-19. The data were produced by immunoSEQ multiplex PCR, yet TCRdb's version contains in-frame clones alone and is incomplete. The sample records 65,000 to 85,000 clones, 87% being singletons. Sequencing was carried out using peripheral blood. These receptors were obtained from a woman younger than 35 with acute or convalescent COVID-19. The CDR3 runs from the conserved cysteine through the conserved F or W. A D gene is named only where the DNA matches it firmly.

CDR3 length	V gene	D gene	J gene	CDR3 protein	CDR3 DNA
13	TRBV6-5	TRBD2	TRBJ2-1	CASSLLAGGPRFF	TGTGCCAGCAGTTTGCTAGCGGGGGGGCCGCGGTTCTTC
17	TRBV11-2	TRBD1	TRBJ2-7	CASSSDREDFGEGEQYF	TGTGCCAGCAGCTCCGACAGGGAAGACTTCGGTGAGGGCGAGCAGTACTTC
15	TRBV5-1	.	TRBJ2-2	CASSARQENTGELFF	TGCGCCAGCAGCGCGAGACAGGAGAACACCGGGGAGCTGTTTTTT
12	TRBV28	.	TRBJ1-5	CASGRYNQPQHF	TGTGCCAGCGGCCGATATAATCAGCCCCAGCATTTT
17	TRBV27	.	TRBJ1-6	CASSFRRDTLYNSPLHF	TGTGCCAGCAGTTTTCGACGGGACACCCTTTATAATTCACCCCTCCACTTT
15	TRBV18	.	TRBJ2-3	CASSHSSDRTDTQYF	TGTGCCAGCTCTCATTCTAGCGATCGCACAGATACGCAGTATTTT
17	TRBV7-2	.	TRBJ2-1	CASSRHYGGRPGNEQFF	TGTGCCAGCAGCCGCCACTACGGTGGGAGGCCGGGGAATGAGCAGTTCTTC
13	TRBV11-3	.	TRBJ1-1	CASSLGQGTEAFF	TGTGCCAGCAGCTTAGGGCAGGGCACTGAAGCTTTCTTT
15	TRBV5-4	TRBD2	TRBJ2-7	CASSYGTSGSYEQYF	TGTGCCAGCAGCTACGGGACTAGCGGATCCTACGAGCAGTACTTC
12	TRBV12-3/TRBV12-4	.	TRBJ2-3	CASSLIRDTQYF	TGTGCCAGCAGTTTAATTCGAGATACGCAGTATTTT
14	TRBV5-1	.	TRBJ2-4	CASSLDASENIQYF	TGCGCCAGCAGCTTGGATGCGAGTGAAAACATTCAGTACTTC
14	TRBV6-6	.	TRBJ1-2	CASSRSPENYGYTF	TGTGCCAGCAGTCGATCTCCGGAGAACTATGGCTACACCTTC
18	TRBV7-8	TRBD2	TRBJ2-1	CASSLGLAGGSSYNEQFF	TGTGCCAGCAGCTTGGGACTAGCGGGGGGGAGCTCCTACAATGAGCAGTTCTTC
17	TRBV3-1/TRBV3-2	TRBD1	TRBJ2-7	CASSQRPGTGYVSEQYF	TGTGCCAGCAGCCAACGTCCCGGGACAGGCTACGTGAGCGAGCAGTACTTC
13	TRBV4-3	.	TRBJ1-2	CASSPLSGVGYTF	TGCGCCAGCAGCCCCCTCTCCGGGGTAGGCTACACCTTC
12	TRBV30	.	TRBJ1-2	CAWSRRSYGYTF	TGTGCCTGGAGTCGTCGGTCCTATGGCTACACCTTC
15	TRBV3-1/TRBV3-2	.	TRBJ2-7	CASSQDQQGYREQYF	TGTGCCAGCAGCCAAGATCAACAGGGATATAGAGAGCAGTACTTC
15	TRBV2	TRBD1	TRBJ2-1	CASSEGTGGNNEQFF	TGTGCCAGCAGTGAGGGGACAGGGGGAAACAATGAGCAGTTCTTC
18	TRBV4-2	TRBD2	TRBJ2-1	CASSQRQGSGDRSDEQFF	TGTGCCAGCAGCCAACGCCAGGGAAGCGGGGACCGCTCGGATGAGCAGTTCTTC